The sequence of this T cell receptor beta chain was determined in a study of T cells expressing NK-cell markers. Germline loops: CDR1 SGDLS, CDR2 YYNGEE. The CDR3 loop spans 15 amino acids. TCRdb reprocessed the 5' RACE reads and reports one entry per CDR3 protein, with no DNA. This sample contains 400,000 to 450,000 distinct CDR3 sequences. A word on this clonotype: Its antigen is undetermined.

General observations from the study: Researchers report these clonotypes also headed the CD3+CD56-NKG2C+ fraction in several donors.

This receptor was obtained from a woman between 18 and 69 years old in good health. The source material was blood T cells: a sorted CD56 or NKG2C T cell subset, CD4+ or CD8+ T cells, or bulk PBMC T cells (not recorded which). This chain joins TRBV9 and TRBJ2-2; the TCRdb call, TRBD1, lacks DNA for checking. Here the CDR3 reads CASSPQGSNTGELFF.